This TCR beta chain originates from a study of blood T cell repertoires in COVID-19. Study-level background: PBMCs, B-cell-depleted T cells, or T cells provided the cDNA or gDNA that made up the material.

Enrolled through a virtual design, the participants were between roughly 18 and 89 years of age and came from around 25 US areas. Categorization into cohorts depended on clinical history that participants reported. The CDR3 covers 18 residues. Trimming cost V 1 base and J 4 bases; bases outside gene matches: 11. Germline V gives CDR1 MGHDK, CDR2 SYGVNS. TCRdb keeps only in-frame clones here, not all; method: immunoSEQ multiplex PCR. The sample has hundreds of thousands of clones, 85% to 90% seen once. The sample consisted of PBMCs or T cells enriched from blood (not recorded which). This sequence was found in a woman in her sixties in a cohort exposed to, infected with or recovered from COVID-19 (not recorded which). V and J are TRBV25-1 and TRBJ2-3; TRBD1 aligns across 10 bases. The CDR3 DNA follows: TGTGCCAGCAGTGAATTAAGGGGACAGGGGCTTAATGCAGATACGCAGTATTTT. Its translation is CASSELRGQGLNADTQYF. The whole variable domain, remainder taken from reference TRBV25-1 and TRBJ2-3, is EADIYQTPRYLVIGTGKKITLECSQTMGHDKMYWYQQDPGMELHLIHYSYGVNSTEKGDLSSESTVSRIRTEHFPLTLESARPSHTSQYLCASSELRGQGLNADTQYFGPGTRLTVL.